This entry lists 29 T cell receptor beta chains sequenced from one sample in a study of T cell repertoires in cytomegalovirus infection (dated by TCRdb to between 2017 and 2020). Sequencing was performed on an Illumina HiSeq 1500. Using fastp trimming at Q25 and MiXCR clonotype assembly, TCRdb reanalyzed the public sequencing data and kept in-frame beta chains. Each CDR3 protein gets just one entry, which takes the most common genes and DNA from the rows behind it. Counted in this sample were about 210,000 distinct CDR3 sequences; roughly 6.5% of them appeared once. The top ten clones comprise under 7% of the sample. Sample: PBMCs. The receptors stem from a human donor in good health (CMV status not recorded). Some clones in this sample may be carry-over from other donors' samples.

This chain uses TRBV5-1 with TRBJ2-3; the match to TRBD2 covers 11 bases. The CDR3 is 15 residues long. The J segment lost 2 bases and the V segment lost 2 bases, leaving 1 base of the junction unmatched. Per the germline V gene, CDR1 is SGHRS and CDR2 is YFSETQ. The CDR3 loop reads CASSLLAGDTDTQYF. The CDR3 nucleotides read TGCGCCAGCAGCTTACTAGCGGGGGACACAGATACGCAGTATTTT. Supplemented by reference TRBV5-1 and TRBJ2-3, the full variable domain reads KAGVTQTPRYLIKTRGQQVTLSCSPISGHRSVSWYQQTPGQGLQFLFEYFSETQRNKGNFPGRFSGRQFSNSRSEMNVSTLELGDSALYLCASSLLAGDTDTQYFGPGTRLTVL.

This clonotype was counted ten times or more. V is TRBV12-3 or TRBV12-4 and J is TRBJ1-1; no reliable D call. V was clipped by 0 bases and J by 6 bases, with 8 bases between them. The CDR3 is 13 residues long. CDR3 sequence: CASSLATQSEAFF. CDR3 nucleotides: TGTGCCAGCAGTTTAGCCACGCAATCTGAAGCTTTCTTT.

This clonotype was counted ten times or more. The gene calls are TRBV6-5 and TRBJ2-3; D gene uncertain. Trimming removed 0 bases at V and 0 bases at J, with 19 bases between. CDR3 size: 19 residues. Germline CDR1 and CDR2: MNHEY and SVGAGI. CDR3: CASSYSISGLLSSTDTQYF. As DNA, the CDR3 is TGTGCCAGCAGTTACTCAATCAGTGGGCTTTTATCTAGCACAGATACGCAGTATTTT.

This clonotype was counted ten times or more. The V gene is TRBV5-1, the J gene TRBJ1-1; D is perhaps TRBD1 (6 bases). Per the germline V gene, CDR1 is SGHRS and CDR2 is YFSETQ. The V end was cut by 4 bases, the J end by 4 bases, with 20 bases between. This CDR3 is built from 16 residues. In nucleotides, the CDR3 is TGCGCCAGCAGCACGCGATCCGGGAAAGGGGGCACTGAAGCTTTCTTT. Its translation: CASSTRSGKGGTEAFF.

In this sample, this clonotype turned up many times. This chain joins TRBV5-1 and TRBJ2-1, with TRBD1 matching 7 bases. Germline trimming cut 5 bases from V and 4 bases from J; bases unmatched to any gene: 6. The CDR3 runs 14 residues. The germline gives CDR1 SGHRS, CDR2 YFSETQ. The CDR3 sequence: CASSRPGQYNEQFF. The CDR3 nucleotides read TGCGCCAGCAGTCGTCCGGGACAGTACAATGAGCAGTTCTTC.

This clonotype was seen many times. The chain employs TRBV12-3 or TRBV12-4 and TRBJ1-2; perhaps TRBD1 as D (5 bases). The CDR3 runs to 15 residues. V lost 2 bases and J lost 2, with 12 bases in between. The CDR3 spells CASSLNSKGNYGYTF. The CDR3, as DNA: TGTGCCAGCAGTTTAAACTCGAAGGGGAACTATGGCTACACCTTC.

V gene TRBV19 combines with J gene TRBJ1-1; maybe TRBD1 (5 bases). Trimming shortened V by 7 bases and J by 2 bases, and 11 bases separated the two germline ends. The CDR3 is made up of 13 amino acids. CDR1 and CDR2 from the germline V gene are LNHDA and SQIVND (reference sequence). As DNA, the CDR3 is TGTGCCAGTATGGGACGGAAAAACACTGAAGCTTTCTTT. Translated, it gives CASMGRKNTEAFF.

This clonotype has ten or more counts. The chain carries TRBV25-1 and TRBJ2-7; D not certain. Trimming left V 1 base short and J 6 bases short, with 16 bases between. CDR1 MGHDK and CDR2 SYGVNS come from the germline V gene. The CDR3 loop spans 15 amino acids. CDR3 sequence: CASSESNLGIGEQYF. The CDR3 region has the DNA TGTGCCAGCAGTGAATCGAATTTGGGAATAGGCGAGCAGTACTTC.

This clonotype was picked up many times. The chain joins TRBV19 to TRBJ1-1; D may be TRBD1 (5 bases). V shed 11 bases and J shed 0 bases, with 10 bases lying between them. The germline V gene has CDR1 LNHDA and CDR2 SQIVND (reference sequence). The CDR3 sequence is 12 residues long. CDR3 residues: CAVSGVNTEAFF. Written as DNA, the CDR3 is TGTGCCGTCTCGGGGGTGAACACTGAAGCTTTCTTT.

In this sample, this clonotype turned up many times. The rearrangement joins TRBV2 to TRBJ1-2; the match to TRBD1 covers 7 bases. V lost 5 bases, J lost 2 bases, and 11 bases stayed unmatched. There are 16 residues in the CDR3. Germline lookup yields CDR1 SNHLY and CDR2 FYNNEI. CDR3 sequence (DNA): TGTGCCAGCAGTTCCCAACAGGGCAGGGGGAACTATGGCTACACCTTC. Its translation is CASSSQQGRGNYGYTF.

This clonotype was seen at least ten times. The gene calls are TRBV6-2 or TRBV6-3 and TRBJ2-2; D possibly uses TRBD1 or TRBD2 (6 bases each). The germline V and J ends were trimmed by 5 bases and 4 bases, with 17 bases remaining between them. The CDR3 has 16 amino acids. The germline V gene has CDR1 MNHEY and CDR2 SVGEGT. The CDR3 protein is CASSQTLRGPTGELFF. In DNA, the CDR3 is TGTGCCAGCAGTCAAACCCTTCGGGGGCCCACCGGGGAGCTGTTTTTT.

This clonotype was seen many times. The rearrangement uses TRBV6-2 or TRBV6-3 and TRBJ2-7; no reliable D call. V lost 0 bases and J 5 bases, leaving 5 bases between the germline ends. The CDR3 has 12 residues. The germline V gene encodes CDR1 MNHEY and CDR2 SVGEGT. This CDR3 is CASSYSRNEQYF. DNA for the CDR3: TGTGCCAGCAGTTACTCGAGAAACGAGCAGTACTTC.

V usage is TRBV4-1 and J usage is TRBJ2-6; TRBD2 aligns across 8 bases. Germline CDR1 MGHRA, CDR2 YSYEKL. The CDR3 extends over 21 amino acids. J lost 4 bases, V lost 0 bases, and 17 bases had no gene match. CDR3 residues: CASSQDNQVGLGASGANVLTF. The CDR3 region has the DNA TGCGCCAGCAGCCAAGATAATCAAGTGGGACTAGGGGCCTCCGGGGCCAACGTCCTGACTTTC.

This clonotype was recorded at least ten times. The V and J genes are TRBV7-9 and TRBJ2-1; D possibly corresponds to TRBD2 (5 bases). The V end was cut by 8 bases, the J end by 14 bases, with 16 bases between. The CDR3 runs 11 residues. Germline loops: CDR1 SEHNR, CDR2 FQNEAQ (reference sequence). The CDR3 sequence is CASRGYGPEFF. CDR3 nucleotides: TGTGCCAGCCGAGGGTATGGTCCCGAGTTCTTC.

This clonotype was detected a few times. V and J are TRBV29-1 and TRBJ2-5, with D possibly TRBD1 on 7 matching bases. This CDR3 comprises 13 residues. Germline assignment: CDR1 SQVTM and CDR2 ANQGSEA. V was pared by 3 bases and J by 5 bases, with 13 bases between. The chain's CDR3 is CSVDAGGLETQYF. CDR3 nucleotides: TGCAGCGTTGATGCAGGGGGGCTTGAGACCCAGTACTTC.

This clonotype was detected many times. The chain has TRBV7-2 and TRBJ2-7; TRBD2 agrees at 9 bases. This CDR3 has 16 amino acids. V shed 3 bases and J 2 bases; nucleotides not matched to a gene: 8. CDR1 and CDR2 (germline): SGHTA, FQGNSA. The CDR3 bases are TGTGCCAGCAGCTTCCGGGCGGGGGGGATAACCTACGAGCAGTACTTC. It encodes CASSFRAGGITYEQYF.

This clonotype was detected ten times or more. This rearrangement joins TRBV4-2 to TRBJ1-1; D gene unclear. Trimming took 0 bases from V and 1 from J, leaving 6 bases between them. The CDR3 has 14 amino acids. Looked up from germline, CDR1 is LGHNA and CDR2 is YNFKEQ. The CDR3 loop is CASSQDPRNTEAFF. The CDR3 nucleotides read TGTGCCAGCAGCCAAGATCCTAGGAACACTGAAGCTTTCTTT.

This clonotype appeared many times. The J gene is TRBJ1-1, the V gene TRBV7-9; maybe TRBD1 (5 bases). The V end lost 4 bases, the J end lost 5 bases, and 8 bases lay between the germline ends. This CDR3 contains 12 residues. CDR1 SEHNR and CDR2 FQNEAQ come from the germline V gene (reference sequence). CDR3 in amino acids: CASSWGDTEAFF. DNA of the CDR3: TGTGCCAGCAGCTGGGGGGATACTGAAGCTTTCTTT.

This clonotype showed up many times. The chain joins TRBV7-9 to TRBJ2-2; 7 positions match TRBD1. CDR1 SEHNR and CDR2 FQNEAQ come from the germline V gene (reference sequence). V dropped 6 bases and J dropped 3; count of bases not matched to a gene: 4. The CDR3 spans 14 residues. The CDR3 spells CASSLTGDTGELFF. The DNA of the CDR3 is TGTGCCAGCAGTCTTACAGGGGACACCGGGGAGCTGTTTTTT. Drawing the rest from reference TRBV7-9 and TRBJ2-2, the complete variable domain is DTGVSQNPRHKITKRGQNVTFRCDPISEHNRLYWYRQTLGQGPEFLTYFQNEAQLEKSRLLSDRFSAERPKGSFSTLEIQRTEQGDSAMYLCASSLTGDTGELFFGEGSRLTVL.

At least ten counts were recorded for this clonotype. This chain uses TRBV28 with TRBJ1-2; D call uncertain. The germline V and J ends were trimmed by 11 bases and 2 bases, with 9 bases remaining between them. Germline V gene lookup returns CDR1 MDHEN and CDR2 SYDVKM. CDR3 length: 11 amino acids. CDR3 amino acids: CALGRNYGYTF. CDR3 bases: TGTGCCTTAGGACGGAACTATGGCTACACCTTC.

This clonotype has ten or more counts. This chain links TRBV7-2 with TRBJ1-4, with TRBD1 identical over 8 bases. Germline CDR1 is SGHTA and CDR2 is FQGNSA. CDR3 length: 16 amino acids. Losses at the gene ends were 10 bases for V and 7 bases for J; bases not matched to a gene: 17. In nucleotides, the CDR3 is TGTGCCAACAGAAAGACAGGGGACGCGAGGGGTGAAAAACTGTTTTTT. Protein sequence: CANRKTGDARGEKLFF.

V usage is TRBV7-9 and J usage is TRBJ1-3, with D possibly being TRBD1 (5 bases). The V end lost 5 bases, the J end lost 0 bases, and 14 bases lay between the germline ends. CDR1 is SEHNR and CDR2 is FQNEAQ in the germline V gene (reference sequence). The CDR3 sequence is 16 residues long. DNA of the CDR3: TGTGCCAGCAGCCAGCGGTGGGGGAGCTCTGGAAACACCATATATTTT. Amino acid sequence: CASSQRWGSSGNTIYF.

V is TRBV20-1 and J is TRBJ2-1; D ambiguous. The V gene lost 0 bases and the J gene lost 6 bases, with 9 bases spanning the gap. The CDR3 contains 13 residues. Germline loops: CDR1 DFQATT, CDR2 SNEGSKA (reference sequence). The CDR3 DNA reads as TGCAGTGCTAGAGACTCCTATACCAATGAGCAGTTCTTC. This translates into CSARDSYTNEQFF.

This clonotype was seen ten or more times. The chain employs TRBV6-2 or TRBV6-3 and TRBJ2-7; the D is unclear. Trimming stripped 5 bases from V and 2 bases from J, with 7 bases between. Germline V lookup: CDR1 MNHEY, CDR2 SVGEGT. The CDR3 consists of 12 residues. Written as DNA, the CDR3 is TGTGCCAGCAGTAACCTCGCCTACGAGCAGTACTTC. This encodes CASSNLAYEQYF.

This clonotype was counted a few times. The rearrangement joins TRBV10-3 to TRBJ2-5; 7 bases fit TRBD2. Germline V lookup: CDR1 ENHRY, CDR2 SYGVKD. V was pared by 8 bases and J by 4 bases, with 16 bases of the junction left unmatched. The CDR3 has 16 residues. CDR3: CAISGEGRGMGETQYF. CDR3 DNA: TGTGCCATCTCGGGAGAAGGGAGGGGCATGGGAGAGACCCAGTACTTC.

In its sample, this clonotype was seen many times. The genes are TRBV11-1 and TRBJ1-1; D gene unclear. V was clipped by 4 bases and J by 2 bases, with 8 bases between them. Germline V gives CDR1 SGHAT, CDR2 FQDESV (reference sequence). The CDR3 loop spans 13 amino acids. CDR3 in amino acids: CASSSRINTEAFF. CDR3 bases: TGTGCCAGCAGCTCCCGGATAAACACTGAAGCTTTCTTT.

This clonotype was detected many times. CDR3 amino acids: CASSGSGGPNNEQFF. The CDR3 coding sequence is TGTGCCAGCAGCGGTAGCGGGGGGCCTAACAATGAGCAGTTCTTC. The chain combines TRBV2 with TRBJ2-1; 10 positions agree with TRBD2. V dropped 6 bases and J dropped 5; count of bases not matched to a gene: 7. This CDR3 comprises 15 residues. Germline V CDR1 and CDR2: SNHLY, FYNNEI.

The table lists this clonotype with a few counts. CDR3 residues: CASSIAGGYTF. CDR3 DNA: TGTGCCAGTAGTATCGCAGGCGGCTACACCTTC. The rearrangement uses TRBV19 and TRBJ1-2; D call uncertain. The CDR3 has 11 residues. The ends were cut back, 3 bases at V and 8 bases at J, with 7 bases in the middle. The germline gives CDR1 LNHDA, CDR2 SQIVND (reference sequence).

This clonotype was observed a handful of times. The chain is built from TRBV12-3 or TRBV12-4 and TRBJ2-1; perhaps TRBD2 as D (7 bases). The length of the CDR3 is 11 residues. V lost 3 bases to trimming and J lost 15 bases, with 12 bases between them. CDR3 region: CASSFRGEGFF. CDR3 coding DNA: TGTGCCAGCAGTTTTAGGGGGGAGGGGTTCTTC.